These 20 T cell receptor beta chains came from one sample sequenced in a study of T-cell memory formation after mild COVID-19. TCRdb re-derived calls from the 5' RACE reads in MiXCR, one entry per CDR3 protein. The data contain fewer than 250,000 distinct CDR3 sequences, approximately 30% of them singletons. The sequenced sample was PBMCs or a T cell subset sorted from them (not recorded which). The source of these receptors is an adult woman who had mild COVID-19 (a few samples of this study predate the infection). Cell type and time point are not known.

The rearrangement joins TRBV20-1 to TRBJ2-3; TRBD2 agrees at 7 bases. V was pared by 1 base and J by 3 bases, with 10 bases of the junction left unmatched. Germline loops: CDR1 DFQATT, CDR2 SNEGSKA (reference sequence). The CDR3 totals 16 residues. The CDR3 protein is CSARAFGEGYTDTQYF. Here the CDR3 DNA reads TGCAGTGCTAGAGCCTTTGGGGAGGGCTATACAGATACGCAGTATTTT.

The chain uses TRBV10-3 and TRBJ2-5; TRBD1 matches 9 bases. This CDR3 has 15 amino acids. Germline assignment: CDR1 ENHRY and CDR2 SYGVKD. J gave up 4 bases and V 2 bases, and 5 bases lay outside the gene matches. In DNA, the CDR3 is TGTGCCATCAGTGAGAACAGGGGGCGCGGAGAGACCCAGTACTTC. Translating it yields CAISENRGRGETQYF.

As to this clonotype: One end of the junction varies from germline; a read error may be responsible. The CDR3 spells CSVEADLDGYTF. DNA for the CDR3: TGCAGCGTGGAAGCGGATTTGGATGGCTACACCTTC. The gene calls are TRBV29-1 and TRBJ1-2; no firm D call. The CDR3 has 12 amino acids. Germline V gene lookup returns CDR1 SQVTM and CDR2 ANQGSEA.

The V call is TRBV19, the J call TRBJ2-1; D might be TRBD1 (5 bases). Germline CDR1 LNHDA, CDR2 SQIVND (reference sequence). CDR3 length equals 14 residues. Between the trimmed V and J ends, which lost 5 bases and 8 bases, there was a span of 16 bases. DNA for the CDR3: TGTGCCAGTAGTCGCCCCGACAGCCTCGATGAGCAGTTCTTC. Amino acid sequence: CASSRPDSLDEQFF.

This clonotype was counted between two and nine times. The genes are TRBV6-6 and TRBJ2-1; D may match TRBD1 or TRBD2 (5 bases each). Germline CDR1 is MNHNY and CDR2 is SVGAGI (reference sequence). The CDR3 totals 12 residues. The V end lost 3 bases, the J end lost 8 bases, and 8 bases lay between the germline ends. The CDR3 DNA reads TGTGCCAGCAGTTATTTGGGGGATGAGCAGTTCTTC. It yields the protein CASSYLGDEQFF.

This clonotype came up a few times. V is TRBV4-1 and J is TRBJ1-1, with 10 bases lining up with TRBD1. V was clipped by 6 bases and J by 11 bases; unmatched bases: 9. Germline-derived CDR1 and CDR2 are MGHRA and YSYEKL. This CDR3 has 13 residues. The CDR3 bases are TGCGCCAGCAGTCAGACCGGGACAGGGGTTGCTTTCTTT. The encoded protein is CASSQTGTGVAFF.

J is TRBJ1-1 and V is TRBV5-1; no definite D call. The V end lost 0 bases, the J end lost 3 bases, and 12 bases lay between the germline ends. This CDR3 spans 15 amino acids. Germline loops: CDR1 SGHRS, CDR2 YFSETQ. The CDR3 region is CASSLVNRAYTEAFF. CDR3 DNA: TGCGCCAGCAGCTTGGTCAATCGTGCGTACACTGAAGCTTTCTTT.

There are many counts of this clonotype. This chain links TRBV5-1 with TRBJ2-1, with TRBD1 identical over 9 bases. This CDR3 comprises 15 residues. Germline assignment: CDR1 SGHRS and CDR2 YFSETQ. V shed 4 bases, J shed 2 bases, and the junction held 4 bases outside the gene matches. The CDR3: CASSSGTGPYNEQFF. CDR3 nucleotide sequence: TGCGCCAGCAGCAGTGGGACAGGGCCCTACAATGAGCAGTTCTTC.

The J gene is TRBJ2-5, the V gene TRBV28; D uncertain. This CDR3 region has 13 residues. Trimming took 5 bases from V and 4 from J, leaving 11 bases between them. The germline V gene has CDR1 MDHEN and CDR2 SYDVKM. The CDR3 loop is CASSPVAPETQYF. DNA of the CDR3: TGTGCCAGCAGTCCCGTCGCCCCAGAGACCCAGTACTTC.

This clonotype was counted only a few times. This chain uses TRBV29-1 with TRBJ2-1; 12 bases match TRBD2. The V gene end was trimmed by 3 bases and the J gene end by 9 bases; junction bases not matched to a gene: 15. Germline V gene sequence: CDR1 SQVTM, CDR2 ANQGSEA. The CDR3 sequence is 17 residues long. This CDR3 reads CSVEASGREIRSAEQFF. The CDR3 region has the DNA TGCAGCGTTGAGGCTAGCGGGAGGGAGATTCGCTCGGCTGAGCAGTTCTTC.

The rearrangement joins TRBV25-1 to TRBJ1-5, with D hard to call. CDR1 is MGHDK and CDR2 is SYGVNS in the germline V gene. Trimming pared 6 bases from V and 1 base from J, leaving 7 bases between. The length of the CDR3 is 13 residues. The CDR3 sequence: CASRSGSNQPQHF. The CDR3 region has the DNA TGTGCCAGCAGGTCTGGGAGCAATCAGCCCCAGCATTTT.

J is TRBJ1-2 and V is TRBV27; D remains ambiguous. Trimming removed 3 bases from V and 8 bases from J, with 16 bases in between. Germline CDR1 is MNHEY and CDR2 is SMNVEV (reference sequence). This CDR3 contains 14 residues. The CDR3 sequence: CASSLLGPGGGYTF. The CDR3, as DNA: TGTGCCAGCAGTTTGTTGGGCCCCGGAGGGGGCTACACCTTC.

The genes are TRBV9 and TRBJ2-3; TRBD1 matches at 7 bases. V lost 3 bases to trimming and J lost 0 bases; unmatched junction nucleotides: 16. Germline assignment: CDR1 SGDLS and CDR2 YYNGEE. The CDR3 has 19 amino acids. CDR3 sequence: CASSAPQRKGAVSTDTQYF. The CDR3 DNA is TGTGCCAGCAGCGCACCACAGCGAAAGGGGGCGGTAAGCACAGATACGCAGTATTTT.

In nucleotides, the CDR3 is TGTGCCAGCAGTTACTCGACGGGCGGTCCTAACTATGGCTACACCTTC. Its translation: CASSYSTGGPNYGYTF. The rearrangement joins TRBV6-6 to TRBJ1-2; the D is unclear. V was shortened by 0 bases and J by 0 bases, with 11 bases between the two germline ends. Germline CDR1 MNHNY, CDR2 SVGAGI (reference sequence). The CDR3 totals 16 residues.

A few counts support this clonotype. The chain couples TRBV7-6 to TRBJ1-5; D gene ambiguous. Germline CDR1 SGHVS, CDR2 FNYEAQ. This CDR3 contains 16 residues. Trimming pared 2 bases from V and 0 bases from J, leaving 11 bases between. Here the CDR3 DNA reads TGTGCCAGCAGCTTACACCCCCAGTATAGCAATCAGCCCCAGCATTTT. Residues: CASSLHPQYSNQPQHF. The entire variable domain, with the rest obtained from reference TRBV7-6 and TRBJ1-5, is as follows: GAGVSQSPRYKVTKRGQDVALRCDPISGHVSLYWYRQALGQGPEFLTYFNYEAQQDKSGLPNDRFSAERPEGSISTLTIQRTEQRDSAMYRCASSLHPQYSNQPQHFGDGTRLSIL.

This clonotype was seen ten or more times. The chain links TRBV27 to TRBJ2-2; 7 bases map to TRBD1. The germline V gene encodes CDR1 MNHEY and CDR2 SMNVEV (reference sequence). V gave up 6 bases and J gave up 2 bases; unmatched junction bases: 6. The CDR3 runs to 15 residues. CDR3 in DNA: TGTGCCAGCAGCACCGGGACAGCTAACACCGGGGAGCTGTTTTTT. Translating gives CASSTGTANTGELFF.

This clonotype was seen more than once but under ten times. V usage is TRBV29-1 and J usage is TRBJ1-4, with D hard to call. Trimming took 7 bases from V and 8 from J, leaving 14 bases between them. CDR1 is SQVTM and CDR2 is ANQGSEA in the germline V gene. The CDR3 has 12 amino acids. The CDR3 DNA is TGCAGCGCCTCGCGAGGGAGGGAAAAACTGTTTTTT. The encoded protein is CSASRGREKLFF. Full variable domain (outside the CDR3, taken from reference TRBV29-1 and TRBJ1-4): SAVISQKPSRDICQRGTSLTIQCQVDSQVTMMFWYRQQPGQSLTLIATANQGSEATYESGFVIDKFPISRPNLTFSTLTVSNMSPEDSSIYLCSASRGREKLFFGSGTQLSVL.

The chain employs TRBV6-6 and TRBJ2-5; D remains unclear. V was shortened by 2 bases and J by 5 bases, with 21 bases between the two germline ends. From germline, CDR1 is MNHNY and CDR2 SVGAGI (reference sequence). CDR3 length equals 17 residues. The CDR3 DNA reads TGTGCCAGCAGTTACATGGCAGGACCCTACCGAAGGGAGACCCAGTACTTC. This codes for CASSYMAGPYRRETQYF.

This clonotype was detected a few times. This rearrangement joins TRBV10-3 to TRBJ2-7; 7 positions agree with TRBD1. Germline V gene lookup returns CDR1 ENHRY and CDR2 SYGVKD. The CDR3 spans 16 residues. J was trimmed by 6 bases and V by 0 bases; bases with no gene match: 11. CDR3 sequence (DNA): TGTGCCATCAGTGAGTCCCCTTTGGCAGGGGGTAGCGAGCAGTACTTC. Translation gives CAISESPLAGGSEQYF.

The chain has TRBV7-9 and TRBJ1-2, with unresolved D. The CDR3 runs 12 residues. V was clipped by 1 base and J by 7 bases, with 7 bases between them. CDR1 SEHNR and CDR2 FQNEAQ come from the germline V gene (reference sequence). The CDR3 protein is CASSLDTPGYTF. Here the CDR3 DNA reads TGTGCCAGCAGCTTAGACACCCCTGGCTACACCTTC.